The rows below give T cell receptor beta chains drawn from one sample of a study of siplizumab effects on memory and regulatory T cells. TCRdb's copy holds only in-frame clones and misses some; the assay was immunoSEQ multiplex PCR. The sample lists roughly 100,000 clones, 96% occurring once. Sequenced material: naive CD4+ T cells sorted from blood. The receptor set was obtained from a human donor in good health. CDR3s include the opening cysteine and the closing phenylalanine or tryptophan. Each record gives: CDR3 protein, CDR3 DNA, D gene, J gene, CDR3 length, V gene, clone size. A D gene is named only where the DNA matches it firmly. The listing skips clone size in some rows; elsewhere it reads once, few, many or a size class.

CDR3 protein: CASSLRDRDSYEQYF; CDR3 DNA: TGTGCCAGCAGCCTCCGGGACAGGGACTCCTACGAGCAGTACTTC; D gene: TRBD1; J gene: TRBJ2-7; CDR3 length: 15; V gene: TRBV4-2; clone size: .
CDR3 protein: CASSLGTVSTDTQYF; CDR3 DNA: TGTGCCAGCAGCTTAGGGACAGTTAGCACAGATACGCAGTATTTT; D gene: .; J gene: TRBJ2-3; CDR3 length: 15; V gene: TRBV7-2; clone size: .
CDR3 protein: CAISRSGAAYNSPLHF; CDR3 DNA: TGTGCCATCAGTAGATCCGGCGCAGCTTATAATTCACCCCTCCACTTT; D gene: .; J gene: TRBJ1-6; CDR3 length: 16; V gene: TRBV10-3; clone size: .
CDR3 protein: CASSSDRGNEQFF; CDR3 DNA: TGTGCCAGCAGCTCGGACAGGGGCAATGAGCAGTTCTTC; D gene: TRBD1; J gene: TRBJ2-1; CDR3 length: 13; V gene: TRBV11-3; clone size: .
CDR3 protein: CASSLAGQGNYEQYF; CDR3 DNA: TGTGCCAGCAGTTTAGCGGGACAGGGAAATTACGAGCAGTACTTC; D gene: TRBD1; J gene: TRBJ2-7; CDR3 length: 15; V gene: TRBV28; clone size: .
CDR3 protein: CASSRDGIEGGYTF; CDR3 DNA: TGTGCCAGCAGCCGCGACGGGATTGAAGGTGGCTACACCTTC; D gene: .; J gene: TRBJ1-2; CDR3 length: 14; V gene: TRBV5-6; clone size: .
CDR3 protein: CASSLDSGGASDTQYF; CDR3 DNA: TGCGCCAGCAGCTTGGATAGCGGGGGGGCTTCAGATACGCAGTATTTT; D gene: TRBD2; J gene: TRBJ2-3; CDR3 length: 16; V gene: TRBV5-1; clone size: .
CDR3 protein: CASSWRPPGQATYGYTF; CDR3 DNA: TGCGCCAGCAGCTGGAGACCACCGGGACAGGCTACCTATGGCTACACCTTC; D gene: TRBD1; J gene: TRBJ1-2; CDR3 length: 17; V gene: TRBV5-1; clone size: .
CDR3 protein: CASSILGQGFLGEQYF; CDR3 DNA: TGTGCCAGTAGTATTCTGGGACAGGGATTTCTCGGCGAGCAGTACTTC; D gene: TRBD1; J gene: TRBJ2-7; CDR3 length: 16; V gene: TRBV19; clone size: .
CDR3 protein: CASRPDDWGGETQYF; CDR3 DNA: TGCGCCAGCAGACCCGATGACTGGGGTGGTGAGACCCAGTACTTC; D gene: .; J gene: TRBJ2-5; CDR3 length: 15; V gene: TRBV5-1; clone size: .
CDR3 protein: CASSSSGYYEQYF; CDR3 DNA: TGTGCCAGCAGCTCATCGGGGTACTACGAGCAGTACTTC; D gene: .; J gene: TRBJ2-7; CDR3 length: 13; V gene: TRBV27; clone size: .
CDR3 protein: CARSGTGADTQYF; CDR3 DNA: TGTGCCCGGTCCGGGACAGGGGCCGATACGCAGTATTTT; D gene: TRBD1; J gene: TRBJ2-3; CDR3 length: 13; V gene: TRBV30; clone size: .
CDR3 protein: CASSFGRGNTEAFF; CDR3 DNA: TGTGCCAGCAGCTTCGGCCGGGGGAACACTGAAGCTTTCTTT; D gene: .; J gene: TRBJ1-1; CDR3 length: 14; V gene: TRBV7-9; clone size: .
CDR3 protein: CASGSQENSPLHF; CDR3 DNA: TGTGCTAGTGGTTCTCAGGAGAATTCACCCCTCCACTTT; D gene: .; J gene: TRBJ1-6; CDR3 length: 13; V gene: TRBV12-5; clone size: .
CDR3 protein: CASSKGGGPETQYF; CDR3 DNA: TGTGCCAGCAGCAAGGGGGGGGGCCCAGAGACCCAGTACTTC; D gene: .; J gene: TRBJ2-5; CDR3 length: 14; V gene: TRBV7-2; clone size: .
CDR3 protein: CASSYWAQGPLNQPQHF; CDR3 DNA: TGTGCCAGCAGTTATTGGGCCCAGGGGCCGCTCAATCAGCCCCAGCATTTT; D gene: .; J gene: TRBJ1-5; CDR3 length: 17; V gene: TRBV6-7; clone size: few
CDR3 protein: CASSLEGSGNTIYF; CDR3 DNA: TGTGCCAGCAGCTTAGAGGGAAGTGGAAACACCATATATTTT; D gene: .; J gene: TRBJ1-3; CDR3 length: 14; V gene: TRBV7-9; clone size: .
CDR3 protein: CASTQTPLVGPLHF; CDR3 DNA: TGTGCCAGCACCCAGACACCCCTGGTTGGACCCCTCCACTTT; D gene: .; J gene: TRBJ1-6; CDR3 length: 14; V gene: TRBV7-2; clone size: .
CDR3 protein: CAWVNSGNTIYF; CDR3 DNA: TGTGCCTGGGTTAACTCTGGAAACACCATATATTTT; D gene: .; J gene: TRBJ1-3; CDR3 length: 12; V gene: TRBV9; clone size: .
CDR3 protein: CASAPSVGYTF; CDR3 DNA: TGTGCTAGTGCCCCTTCCGTAGGCTACACCTTC; D gene: .; J gene: TRBJ1-2; CDR3 length: 11; V gene: TRBV12-5; clone size: .
CDR3 protein: CASTIRGGETQYF; CDR3 DNA: TGCGCCAGTACTATCCGGGGGGGGGAGACCCAGTACTTC; D gene: TRBD2; J gene: TRBJ2-5; CDR3 length: 13; V gene: TRBV10-2; clone size: .
CDR3 protein: CASSQLAGGPQTQYF; CDR3 DNA: TGTGCCAGCAGCCAATTAGCGGGGGGGCCCCAGACCCAGTACTTC; D gene: TRBD2; J gene: TRBJ2-5; CDR3 length: 15; V gene: TRBV5-4; clone size: .
CDR3 protein: CASSYLYGGRMETQYF; CDR3 DNA: TGTGCCAGCAGTTATCTTTACGGGGGTCGTATGGAGACCCAGTACTTC; D gene: .; J gene: TRBJ2-5; CDR3 length: 16; V gene: TRBV6-5; clone size: .
CDR3 protein: CAWRTAGLGYGYTF; CDR3 DNA: TGTGCCTGGAGGACGGCAGGATTGGGCTATGGCTACACCTTC; D gene: .; J gene: TRBJ1-2; CDR3 length: 14; V gene: TRBV30; clone size: .
CDR3 protein: CASSQGPGQGGNYGYTF; CDR3 DNA: TGTGCCAGCAGCCAAGGTCCGGGGCAGGGAGGAAACTATGGCTACACCTTC; D gene: .; J gene: TRBJ1-2; CDR3 length: 17; V gene: TRBV14; clone size: .
CDR3 protein: CASSEKGRGFGYTF; CDR3 DNA: TGTGCCAGCAGTGAAAAAGGCAGGGGGTTCGGCTACACCTTC; D gene: TRBD1; J gene: TRBJ1-2; CDR3 length: 14; V gene: TRBV2; clone size: .
CDR3 protein: CASSLDLSLNYGYTF; CDR3 DNA: TGTGCCAGCAGCTTGGATCTGTCCCTTAACTATGGCTACACCTTC; D gene: .; J gene: TRBJ1-2; CDR3 length: 15; V gene: TRBV5-6; clone size: .
CDR3 protein: CASSLGQGALSTEAFF; CDR3 DNA: TGTGCCAGCAGCTTGGGACAGGGGGCTTTAAGCACTGAAGCTTTCTTT; D gene: TRBD1; J gene: TRBJ1-1; CDR3 length: 16; V gene: TRBV13; clone size: .
CDR3 protein: CASRPPGLAGGLDTQYF; CDR3 DNA: TGTGCCAGCAGGCCTCCGGGACTAGCGGGGGGGTTAGATACGCAGTATTTT; D gene: TRBD2; J gene: TRBJ2-3; CDR3 length: 17; V gene: TRBV7-2; clone size: .
CDR3 protein: CASSSVGRGSDGYTF; CDR3 DNA: TGTGCCAGCAGTTCTGTGGGCAGGGGTAGTGATGGCTACACCTTC; D gene: .; J gene: TRBJ1-2; CDR3 length: 15; V gene: TRBV6-6; clone size: .
CDR3 protein: CASSQERASGGNEQFF; CDR3 DNA: TGCGCCAGCAGCCAAGAGAGGGCTAGCGGGGGGAATGAGCAGTTCTTC; D gene: TRBD2; J gene: TRBJ2-1; CDR3 length: 16; V gene: TRBV4-1; clone size: .
CDR3 protein: CATILTQGRSEKLFF; CDR3 DNA: TGTGCCACCATCCTGACACAGGGTAGAAGCGAAAAACTGTTTTTT; D gene: .; J gene: TRBJ1-4; CDR3 length: 15; V gene: TRBV15; clone size: .
CDR3 protein: CASSRTGGRDTQYF; CDR3 DNA: TGTGCCAGCAGCCGGACAGGGGGGCGGGATACGCAGTATTTT; D gene: TRBD1; J gene: TRBJ2-3; CDR3 length: 14; V gene: TRBV11-3; clone size: once
CDR3 protein: CASSGEGGQPQHF; CDR3 DNA: TGTGCCAGCAGTGGCGAGGGGGGACAGCCCCAGCATTTT; D gene: .; J gene: TRBJ1-5; CDR3 length: 13; V gene: TRBV2; clone size: once
CDR3 protein: CASSYHRTSGGSRSGELFF; CDR3 DNA: TGTGCCAGCAGTTACCATAGGACTAGCGGGGGGTCGCGCTCCGGGGAGCTGTTTTTT; D gene: TRBD2; J gene: TRBJ2-2; CDR3 length: 19; V gene: TRBV13; clone size: .
CDR3 protein: CASSSQRGPYEQYF; CDR3 DNA: TGTGCCAGCAGCTCCCAGCGGGGGCCCTACGAGCAGTACTTC; D gene: TRBD2; J gene: TRBJ2-7; CDR3 length: 14; V gene: TRBV2; clone size: .
CDR3 protein: CASSISGTGVLSGQYF; CDR3 DNA: TGTGCCAGTAGTATATCCGGGACAGGGGTCCTCTCGGGGCAGTACTTC; D gene: TRBD1; J gene: TRBJ2-7; CDR3 length: 16; V gene: TRBV19; clone size: once
CDR3 protein: CASSLSPGNTEAFF; CDR3 DNA: TGTGCCAGCAGCTTATCGCCAGGGAACACTGAAGCTTTCTTT; D gene: .; J gene: TRBJ1-1; CDR3 length: 14; V gene: TRBV11-3; clone size: once
CDR3 protein: CASSGWGTGSYEQYF; CDR3 DNA: TGTGCCAGCAGCGGGTGGGGGACAGGCTCCTACGAGCAGTACTTC; D gene: TRBD1; J gene: TRBJ2-7; CDR3 length: 15; V gene: TRBV11-2; clone size: .
CDR3 protein: CASSISWHPRGTIYF; CDR3 DNA: TGTGCCAGTAGTATTTCGTGGCACCCGCGGGGCACCATATATTTT; D gene: .; J gene: TRBJ1-3; CDR3 length: 15; V gene: TRBV19; clone size: .
CDR3 protein: CASSLGGHYNSPLHF; CDR3 DNA: TGTGCCAGCAGCTTAGGGGGACACTATAATTCACCCCTCCACTTT; D gene: .; J gene: TRBJ1-6; CDR3 length: 15; V gene: TRBV11-2; clone size: .
CDR3 protein: CAWSPRTGDVFSYNSPLHF; CDR3 DNA: TGTGCCTGGAGTCCCCGGACAGGGGACGTATTCTCCTATAATTCACCCCTCCACTTT; D gene: TRBD1; J gene: TRBJ1-6; CDR3 length: 19; V gene: TRBV30; clone size: .
CDR3 protein: CASRDSTSYEQYF; CDR3 DNA: TGTGCCAGCAGGGACAGTACTTCCTACGAGCAGTACTTC; D gene: .; J gene: TRBJ2-7; CDR3 length: 13; V gene: TRBV6-5; clone size: .
CDR3 protein: CASSEGEGQLSNQPQHF; CDR3 DNA: TGTGCCAGCAGTGAAGGAGAAGGACAGCTTAGCAATCAGCCCCAGCATTTT; D gene: .; J gene: TRBJ1-5; CDR3 length: 17; V gene: TRBV2; clone size: .
CDR3 protein: CASSSIRTGGSYNEQFF; CDR3 DNA: TGTGCCAGCAGCTCCATTCGGACAGGGGGCTCCTACAATGAGCAGTTCTTC; D gene: TRBD1; J gene: TRBJ2-1; CDR3 length: 17; V gene: TRBV11-2; clone size: .
CDR3 protein: CASSFDKTSGGGTDTQYF; CDR3 DNA: TGTGCCAGCAGCTTCGATAAAACTAGCGGGGGGGGCACAGATACGCAGTATTTT; D gene: TRBD2; J gene: TRBJ2-3; CDR3 length: 18; V gene: TRBV5-4; clone size: once